This record concerns one T cell receptor beta chain sequence. The target antigen is unknown. Sample-barcoded 5' priming and a J-beta primer mix drove a second PCR of roughly 7 to 11 cycles. MiXCR was run by TCRdb on the 5' RACE reads, yielding one entry per CDR3 protein. Of 700,000 or so distinct CDR3 sequences in the sample, roughly two fifths were seen once. This specimen belongs to a study of blood T cells in healthy people across ages. The CDR3 has 16 residues. Germline CDR1 is MNHNS and CDR2 is SASEGT. V trimming: 4 bases; J trimming: 4 bases; junction bases outside the gene matches: 7. Regarding the study as a whole: Diversity estimates drawn from one million T cells were deemed underestimates.

Sequencing used blood. The TCR sequence derives from an older man in good health. This chain uses TRBV6-1 with TRBJ2-6, with 7 bases lining up with TRBD1. The CDR3 region is CASSGGDRAGANVLTF. The DNA for the CDR3 is TGTGCCAGCAGTGGAGGAGACAGGGCCGGGGCCAACGTCCTGACTTTC.